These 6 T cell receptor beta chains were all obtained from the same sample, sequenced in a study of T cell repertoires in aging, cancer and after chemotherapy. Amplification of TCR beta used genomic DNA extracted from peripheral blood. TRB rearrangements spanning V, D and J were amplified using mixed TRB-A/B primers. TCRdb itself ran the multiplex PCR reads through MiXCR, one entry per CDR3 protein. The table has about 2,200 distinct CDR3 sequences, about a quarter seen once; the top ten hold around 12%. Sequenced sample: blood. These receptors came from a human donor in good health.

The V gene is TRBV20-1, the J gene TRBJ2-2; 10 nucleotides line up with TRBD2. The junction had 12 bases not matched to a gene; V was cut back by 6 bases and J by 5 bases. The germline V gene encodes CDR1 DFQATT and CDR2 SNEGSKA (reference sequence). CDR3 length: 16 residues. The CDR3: CSASDLAGGQTGELFF. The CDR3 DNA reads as TGCAGTGCCTCGGACTTAGCGGGGGGCCAAACCGGGGAGCTGTTTTTT.

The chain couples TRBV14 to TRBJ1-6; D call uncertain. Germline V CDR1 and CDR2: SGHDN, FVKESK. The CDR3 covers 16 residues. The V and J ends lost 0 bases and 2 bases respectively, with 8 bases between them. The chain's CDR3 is CASSQDLSPYNSPLHF. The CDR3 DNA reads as TGTGCCAGCAGCCAAGATTTGTCCCCCTATAATTCACCCCTCCACTTT. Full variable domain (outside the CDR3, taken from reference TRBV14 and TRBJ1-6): EAGVTQFPSHSVIEKGQTVTLRCDPISGHDNLYWYRRVMGKEIKFLLHFVKESKQDESGMPNNRFLAERTGGTYSTLKVQPAELEDSGVYFCASSQDLSPYNSPLHFGNGTRLTVT.

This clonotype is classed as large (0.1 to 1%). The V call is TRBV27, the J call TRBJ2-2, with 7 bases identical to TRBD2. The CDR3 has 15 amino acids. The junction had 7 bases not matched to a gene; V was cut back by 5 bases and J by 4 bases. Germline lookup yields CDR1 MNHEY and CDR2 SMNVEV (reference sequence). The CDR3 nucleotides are TGTGCCAGCAGTCCAGCGGGGACGGTCACCGGGGAGCTGTTTTTT. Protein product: CASSPAGTVTGELFF.

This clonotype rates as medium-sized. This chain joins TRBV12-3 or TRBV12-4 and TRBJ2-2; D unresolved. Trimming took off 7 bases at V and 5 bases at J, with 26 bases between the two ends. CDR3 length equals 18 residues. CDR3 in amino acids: CASTPFRTTRMGTGELFF. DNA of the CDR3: TGTGCCAGCACCCCATTCAGGACGACGAGAATGGGTACCGGGGAGCTGTTTTTT.

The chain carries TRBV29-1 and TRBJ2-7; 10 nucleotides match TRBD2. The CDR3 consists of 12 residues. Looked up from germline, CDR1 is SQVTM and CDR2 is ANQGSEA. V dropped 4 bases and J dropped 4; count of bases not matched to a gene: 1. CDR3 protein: CSVVAGGYEQYF. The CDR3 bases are TGCAGCGTTGTAGCGGGGGGATACGAGCAGTACTTC.

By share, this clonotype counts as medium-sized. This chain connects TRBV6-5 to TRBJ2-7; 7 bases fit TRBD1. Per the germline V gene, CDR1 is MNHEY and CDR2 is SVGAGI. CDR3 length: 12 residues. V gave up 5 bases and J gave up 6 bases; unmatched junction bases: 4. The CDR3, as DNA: TGTGCCAGCAGTGACAGGGTTGGCGAGCAGTACTTC. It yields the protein CASSDRVGEQYF.